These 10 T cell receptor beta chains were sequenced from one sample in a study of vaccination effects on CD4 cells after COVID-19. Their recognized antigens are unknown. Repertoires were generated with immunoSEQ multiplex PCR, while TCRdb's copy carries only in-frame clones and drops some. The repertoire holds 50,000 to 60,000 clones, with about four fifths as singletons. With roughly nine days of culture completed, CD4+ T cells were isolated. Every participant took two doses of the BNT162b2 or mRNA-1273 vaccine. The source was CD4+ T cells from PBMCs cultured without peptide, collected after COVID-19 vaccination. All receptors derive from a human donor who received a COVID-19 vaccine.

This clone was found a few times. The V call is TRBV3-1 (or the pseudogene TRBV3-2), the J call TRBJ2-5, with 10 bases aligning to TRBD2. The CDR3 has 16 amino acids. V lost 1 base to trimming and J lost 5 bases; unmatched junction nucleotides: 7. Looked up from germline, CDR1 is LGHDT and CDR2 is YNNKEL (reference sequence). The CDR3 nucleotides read TGTGCCAGCAGCCAAGTCGAAGCGGGGGGGCCGGAGACCCAGTACTTC. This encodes CASSQVEAGGPETQYF.

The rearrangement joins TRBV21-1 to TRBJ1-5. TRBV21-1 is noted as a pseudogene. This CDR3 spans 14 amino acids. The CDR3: CASRVQTANQPQHF. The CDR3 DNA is TGTGCCAGCAGAGTCCAAACGGCGAATCAGCCCCAGCATTTT.

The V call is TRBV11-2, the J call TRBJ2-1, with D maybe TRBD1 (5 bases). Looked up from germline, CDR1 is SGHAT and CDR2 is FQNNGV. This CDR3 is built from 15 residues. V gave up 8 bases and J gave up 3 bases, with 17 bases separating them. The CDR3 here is CASFPLGQDYNEQFF. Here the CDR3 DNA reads TGTGCCAGCTTTCCCCTTGGACAAGACTACAATGAGCAGTTCTTC.

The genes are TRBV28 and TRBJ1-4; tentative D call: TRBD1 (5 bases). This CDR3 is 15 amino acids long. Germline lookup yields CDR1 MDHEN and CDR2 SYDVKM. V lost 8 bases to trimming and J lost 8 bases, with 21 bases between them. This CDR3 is CASVFPGSRGEKLFF. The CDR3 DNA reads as TGTGCCAGCGTATTCCCGGGCTCACGGGGGGAAAAACTGTTTTTT.

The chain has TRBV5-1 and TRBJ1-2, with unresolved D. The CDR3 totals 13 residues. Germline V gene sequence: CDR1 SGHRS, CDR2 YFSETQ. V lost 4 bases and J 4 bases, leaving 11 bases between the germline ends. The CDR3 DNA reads TGCGCCAGCAGCCCAGCTCGTGGCTATGGCTACACCTTC. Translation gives CASSPARGYGYTF.

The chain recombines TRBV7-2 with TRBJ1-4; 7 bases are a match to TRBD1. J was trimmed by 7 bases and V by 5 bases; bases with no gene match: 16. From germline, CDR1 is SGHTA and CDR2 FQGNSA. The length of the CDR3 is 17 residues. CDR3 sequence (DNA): TGTGCCAGCAGCCCTCACGGACAGGCAACGGTGCGTGAAAAACTGTTTTTT. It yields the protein CASSPHGQATVREKLFF.

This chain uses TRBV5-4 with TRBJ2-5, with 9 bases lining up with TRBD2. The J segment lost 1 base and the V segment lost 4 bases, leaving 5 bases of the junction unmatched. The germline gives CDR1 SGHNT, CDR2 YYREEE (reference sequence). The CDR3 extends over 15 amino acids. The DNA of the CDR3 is TGTGCCAGCAGCCGGGCGGGGGGGGTCCAAGAGACCCAGTACTTC. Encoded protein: CASSRAGGVQETQYF.

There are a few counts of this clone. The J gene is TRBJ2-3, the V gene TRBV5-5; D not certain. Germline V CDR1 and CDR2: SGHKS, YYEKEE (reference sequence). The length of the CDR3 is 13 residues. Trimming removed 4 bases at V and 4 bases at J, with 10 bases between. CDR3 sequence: CASSRAEADTQYF. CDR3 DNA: TGTGCCAGCAGCCGGGCCGAGGCAGATACGCAGTATTTT. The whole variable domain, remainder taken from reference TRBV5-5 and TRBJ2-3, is DAGVTQSPTHLIKTRGQQVTLRCSPISGHKSVSWYQQVLGQGPQFIFQYYEKEERGRGNFPDRFSARQFPNYSSELNVNALLLGDSALYLCASSRAEADTQYFGPGTRLTVL.

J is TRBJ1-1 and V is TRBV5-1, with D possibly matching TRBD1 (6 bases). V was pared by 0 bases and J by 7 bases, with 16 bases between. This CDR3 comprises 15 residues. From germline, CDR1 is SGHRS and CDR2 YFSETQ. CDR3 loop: CASSLEWGARGEAFF. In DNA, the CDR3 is TGCGCCAGCAGCTTGGAATGGGGGGCACGAGGTGAAGCTTTCTTT.

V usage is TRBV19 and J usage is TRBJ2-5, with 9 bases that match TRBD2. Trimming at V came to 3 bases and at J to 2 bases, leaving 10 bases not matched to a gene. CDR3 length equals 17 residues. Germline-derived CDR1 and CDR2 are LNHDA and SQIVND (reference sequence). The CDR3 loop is CASSMGLSSGVQETQYF. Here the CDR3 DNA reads TGTGCCAGTAGTATGGGGTTGTCTAGCGGGGTGCAAGAGACCCAGTACTTC.